This T cell receptor beta chain emerged from a study of CXCR3-negative and CXCR3-positive naive CD8 T cells. The CDR3 length is 15 residues. The germline CDR1 and CDR2 sequences are MNHEY and SVGAGI. Each TRB cDNA library was prepared by 5' RACE (with UMI labels). TCRdb re-called the 5' RACE reads, yielding one record per CDR3 amino acid sequence without DNA. This repertoire includes about 130,000 distinct CDR3 sequences. The J gene is TRBJ2-7, the V gene TRBV6-5; TCRdb lists TRBD1, though no DNA is available to test this call. This TCR was recovered from a human donor in good health. Some clones in this sample may be carry-over from other donors' samples. Sequencing was performed on naive CXCR3- CD8+ T cells from blood. The subset: CD45RO-CCR7+CD27+CD95- naive CD8+ T cells lacking CXCR3 (TNR3-). The CDR3 region is CASSYAGDPPYEQYF.